The clone carrying this T cell receptor (beta chain) was detected a few times. As yet, its antigen is unknown. The sample comes from a study of T cell clonotyping in hematopoietic cell transplantation. This table comes from immunoSEQ multiplex PCR, and its TCRdb copy is limited to in-frame clones, with some not included. This table has 29,000 or so clones, more than 60% appearing once. Germline V gene lookup returns CDR1 GTSNPN and CDR2 SVGIG (reference sequence). Losses at the gene ends were 0 bases for V and 5 bases for J; bases not matched to a gene: 0. This CDR3 region has 12 residues. Overall study results and limits: Graft donor and pretransplant recipient Inverse Simpson Index values predicted broader posttransplant TCR diversity. After transplant, recipient diversity fell while pathologically expanded clonotypes grew through day 180.

Noted time point: recipient sample about 28 days before transplant, after cytoreduction. The source of this sequence is a woman aged 25 to 39 with chronic myeloid leukemia. Some clones in this sample may be carry-over from other donors' samples. V and J are TRBV30 and TRBJ1-1; the match to TRBD1 covers 7 bases. Sequenced material: peripheral blood mononuclear cells, taken before stem cell transplant. The CDR3 protein is CAWSVQGTEAFF. The CDR3 nucleotides read TGTGCCTGGAGTGTACAGGGGACTGAAGCTTTCTTT. The whole variable domain, filled in from reference TRBV30 and TRBJ1-1, reads SQTIHQWPATLVQPVGSPLSLECTVEGTSNPNLYWYRQAAGRGLQLLFYSVGIGQISSEVPQNLSASRPQDRQFILSSKKLLLSDSGFYLCAWSVQGTEAFFGQGTRLTVV.